This TCR beta chain appears in the sequencing data of a study of T cells in localized non-small cell lung cancer. The germline CDR1 and CDR2 sequences are SGHAT and FQNNGV. The CDR3 is 14 amino acids. Deletions cut 1 base from V and 2 bases from J, with 8 bases between. Sequencing was performed with immunoSEQ multiplex PCR; in TCRdb, only in-frame clones are kept and a portion is missing. In the table there are over 30,000 clones, 70% to 90% of which are singletons. This material consisted of peripheral blood mononuclear cells, taken before any cancer treatment. The chain has TRBV11-2 and TRBJ2-5, with no clear D. This clonotype originated in a male donor aged 60 or over with stage II lung adenocarcinoma. The CDR3 nucleotides are TGTGCCAGCAGCTTAGGGGCGGTACAAGAGACCCAGTACTTC. Translation gives CASSLGAVQETQYF.